One sample yielded the 5 T cell receptor beta chains listed below, sequenced in a study of beta chain features in type 1 diabetes. Their cognate antigens are unknown. Isolated RNA was reverse transcribed in full, so expressed TCRB transcripts were sequenced. This table comes from immunoSEQ multiplex PCR, and its TCRdb copy is limited to in-frame clones, with some not included. This sample yields 600,000 to 700,000 clones, of which around 12% are seen a single time; more than 0.09% belongs to the top ten. General study results and limits: Shortening of TCRB CDR3s, moderate but significant, appeared in all four CD4+ subsets of Type 1 diabetes patients.

Sequenced input: naive CD4+ T cells from blood. These TCRs come from a man aged 25 to 45 with type 1 diabetes.

This clone occurred a few times. V gene TRBV18 combines with J gene TRBJ1-4; D is unresolved. CDR3 length: 14 amino acids. V shed 4 bases and J shed 0 bases, with 6 bases lying between them. Germline V gene sequence: CDR1 KGHSH, CDR2 LQKENI. The CDR3 spells CASSLRTTNEKLFF. The CDR3 DNA is TGTGCCAGCTCACTCCGAACAACTAATGAAAAACTGTTTTTT.

This clone was seen more than once but under ten times. The chain carries TRBV18 and TRBJ2-3; D could derive from TRBD1 or TRBD2 (5 bases each). CDR3 length: 14 amino acids. Trimming cost V 1 base and J 2 bases, with 7 bases left between them. Germline-derived CDR1 and CDR2 are KGHSH and LQKENI. DNA of the CDR3: TGTGCCAGCTCACCACGGGGGATCACAGATACGCAGTATTTT. Translated: CASSPRGITDTQYF.

This clone turned up a few times. V and J are TRBV15 and TRBJ2-1; D remains unclear. The CDR3 is made up of 12 amino acids. V was pared by 6 bases and J by 4 bases, with 7 bases between. The V gene's germline CDR1 is LNHNV and CDR2 YYDKDF (reference sequence). CDR3: CATSIGYNEQFF. The CDR3 coding sequence is TGTGCCACCAGTATCGGTTACAATGAGCAGTTCTTC.

The rearrangement uses TRBV5-1 and TRBJ2-3; 12 nucleotides line up with TRBD2. V was pared by 4 bases and J by 4 bases, with 7 bases of the junction left unmatched. This CDR3 region has 16 residues. CDR1 is SGHRS and CDR2 is YFSETQ in the germline V gene. The CDR3 bases are TGCGCCAGCAGCCCCCCCCTAGCGGGGGGGGCAGATACGCAGTATTTT. Translated: CASSPPLAGGADTQYF.

The genes are TRBV5-1 and TRBJ2-7; a weak D match, TRBD1 (6 bases). The V end was cut by 4 bases, the J end by 0 bases, with 14 bases between. The CDR3 spans 15 residues. Germline values: CDR1 SGHRS, CDR2 YFSETQ. CDR3 nucleotides: TGCGCCAGCAGCCCGAACAGGGTGCCCTCCTACGAGCAGTACTTC. This encodes CASSPNRVPSYEQYF.